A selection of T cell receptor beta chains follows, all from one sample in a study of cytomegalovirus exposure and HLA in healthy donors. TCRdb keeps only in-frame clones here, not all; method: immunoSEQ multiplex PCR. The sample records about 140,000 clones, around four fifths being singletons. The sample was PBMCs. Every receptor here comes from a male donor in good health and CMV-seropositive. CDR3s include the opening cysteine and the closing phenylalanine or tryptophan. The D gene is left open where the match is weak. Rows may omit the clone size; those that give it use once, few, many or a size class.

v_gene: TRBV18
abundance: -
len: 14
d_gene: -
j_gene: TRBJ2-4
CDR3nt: TGTGCCAGCTCGGCAGAGGGGGTCGAAAACATTCAGTACTTC
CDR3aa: CASSAEGVENIQYF

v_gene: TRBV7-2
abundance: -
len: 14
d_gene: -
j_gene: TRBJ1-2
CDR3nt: TGTGCCAGCAGCTTCGCAACGGTTCGTCGCGGCTACACCTTC
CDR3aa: CASSFATVRRGYTF

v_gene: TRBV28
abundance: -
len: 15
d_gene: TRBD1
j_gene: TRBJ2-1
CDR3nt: TGTGCCAGCAGTTTTTTGGGACAGGGGGCCAATGAGCAGTTCTTC
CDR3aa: CASSFLGQGANEQFF

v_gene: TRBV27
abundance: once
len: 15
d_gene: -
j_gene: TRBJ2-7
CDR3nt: TGTGCCAGCAGTTTAAAGCCAGGGCTTGCCTACGAGCAGTACTTC
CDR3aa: CASSLKPGLAYEQYF

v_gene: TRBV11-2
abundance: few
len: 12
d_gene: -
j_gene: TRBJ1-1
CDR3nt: TGTGCCAGCAGCTTAGGGGCAGCTGAAGCTTTCTTT
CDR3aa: CASSLGAAEAFF

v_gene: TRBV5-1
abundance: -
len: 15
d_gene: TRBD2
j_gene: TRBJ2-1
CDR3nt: TGCGCCAGCAGCCCCCCGGTGGCGGGGGGGCTTGAGCAGTTCTTC
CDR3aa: CASSPPVAGGLEQFF

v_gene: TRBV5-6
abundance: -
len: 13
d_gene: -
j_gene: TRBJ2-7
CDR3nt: TGTGCCAGCAGCGAGGGTATGACCTACGAGCAGTACTTC
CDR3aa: CASSEGMTYEQYF

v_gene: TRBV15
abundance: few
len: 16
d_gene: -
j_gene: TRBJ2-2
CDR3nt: TGTGCCACCAGCAGTATTGGCCTTGCGAACACCGGGGAGCTGTTTTTT
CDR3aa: CATSSIGLANTGELFF

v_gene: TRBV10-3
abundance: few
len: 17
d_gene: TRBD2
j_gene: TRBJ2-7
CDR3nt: TGTGCCATCAGTGAGTCGGTTGTGGCTAGCGGGGACCACGAGCAGTACTTC
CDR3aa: CAISESVVASGDHEQYF

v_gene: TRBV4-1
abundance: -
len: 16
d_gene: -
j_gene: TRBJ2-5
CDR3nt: TGCGCCAGCAGCCAAGATCAACTAGTCCGGCAAGAGACCCAGTACTTC
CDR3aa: CASSQDQLVRQETQYF

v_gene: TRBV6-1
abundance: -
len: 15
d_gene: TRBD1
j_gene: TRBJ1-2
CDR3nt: TGTGCCAGCAGTGAAGGGTGGGGGGACAGCTATGGCTACACCTTC
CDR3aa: CASSEGWGDSYGYTF

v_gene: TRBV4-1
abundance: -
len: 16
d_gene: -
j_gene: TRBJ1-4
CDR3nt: TGCGCCAGCAGCCAAGTTGTGCCAGGGAGGAGGGAAAAACTGTTTTTT
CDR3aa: CASSQVVPGRREKLFF

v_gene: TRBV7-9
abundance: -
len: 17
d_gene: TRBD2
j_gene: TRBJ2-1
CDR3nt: TGTGCCAGCAGTCCGGGACTAGCGGGGGGATTTTCCTATGAGCAGTTCTTC
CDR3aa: CASSPGLAGGFSYEQFF

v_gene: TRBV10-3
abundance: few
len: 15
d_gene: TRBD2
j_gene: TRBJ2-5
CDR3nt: TGTGCCATCAGCCCTACGGCGGGGGGCCGCGAGACCCAGTACTTC
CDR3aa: CAISPTAGGRETQYF

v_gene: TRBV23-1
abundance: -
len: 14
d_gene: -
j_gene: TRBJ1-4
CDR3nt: TGCGCCAGCAGTCAATACGGGGAGAAAGAAAAACTGTTTTTT
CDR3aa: CASSQYGEKEKLFF

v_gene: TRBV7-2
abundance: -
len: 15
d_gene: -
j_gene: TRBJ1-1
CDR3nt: TGTGCCAGCAGCTCCGAACTCGGGTACGACACTGAAGCTTTCTTT
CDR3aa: CASSSELGYDTEAFF

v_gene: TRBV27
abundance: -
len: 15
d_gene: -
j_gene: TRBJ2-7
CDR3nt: TGTGCCAGCAGGAAGGGCACTGACAGCTCCTACGAGCAGTACTTC
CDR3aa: CASRKGTDSSYEQYF

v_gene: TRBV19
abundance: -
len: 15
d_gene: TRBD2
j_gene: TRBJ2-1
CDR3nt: TGTGCCAGTAGTCCACTAGCGGGGGGGCCCCCTCAGCAGTTCTTC
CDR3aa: CASSPLAGGPPQQFF

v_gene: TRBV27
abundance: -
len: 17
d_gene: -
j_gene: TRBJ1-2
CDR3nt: TGTGCCAGCAGTTTATCAGTCCAGCAGGATATTAACTATGGCTACACCTTC
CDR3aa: CASSLSVQQDINYGYTF

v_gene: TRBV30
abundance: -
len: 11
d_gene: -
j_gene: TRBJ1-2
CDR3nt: TGTGCCTGGCCGGTTGCGGTTGGCTACACCTTC
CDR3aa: CAWPVAVGYTF

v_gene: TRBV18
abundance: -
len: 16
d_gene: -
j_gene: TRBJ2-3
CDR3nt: TGTGCCAGCTCACTCGGCGGGGTTGACCCCACAGATACGCAGTATTTT
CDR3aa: CASSLGGVDPTDTQYF

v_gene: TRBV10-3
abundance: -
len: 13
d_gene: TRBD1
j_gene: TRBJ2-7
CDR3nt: TGTGCCATATTAGGACAGGGATTGCACGAGCAGTACTTC
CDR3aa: CAILGQGLHEQYF

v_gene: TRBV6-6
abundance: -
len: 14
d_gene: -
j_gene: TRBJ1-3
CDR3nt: TGTGCCAGCAGTTACCAGGGGTCTGGAAACACCATATATTTT
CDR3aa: CASSYQGSGNTIYF

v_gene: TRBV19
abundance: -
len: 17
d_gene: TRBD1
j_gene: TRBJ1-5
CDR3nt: TGTGCCAGTAGTATTTGGACAGGGGACACCTTATACCAGCCCCAGCATTTT
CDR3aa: CASSIWTGDTLYQPQHF

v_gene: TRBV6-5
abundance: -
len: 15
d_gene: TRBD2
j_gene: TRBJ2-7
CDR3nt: TGTGCCAGCAGTTACGGACTAGCCATGGCCTACGAGCAGTACTTC
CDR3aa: CASSYGLAMAYEQYF

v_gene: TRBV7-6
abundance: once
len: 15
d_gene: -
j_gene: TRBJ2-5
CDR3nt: TGTGCCAGCAGCTTACGTCGACAGGCTGGAGAGACCCAGTACTTC
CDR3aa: CASSLRRQAGETQYF

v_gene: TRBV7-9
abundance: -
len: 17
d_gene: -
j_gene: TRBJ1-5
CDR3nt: TGTGCCAGCAGCTTAACCTCCGTCACAGGCAAAGATCAGCCCCAGCATTTT
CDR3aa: CASSLTSVTGKDQPQHF